The 22 T cell receptor beta chains presented below share a single source sample, sequenced in a study of T cells in Graves' hyperthyroidism and ophthalmopathy. The TCR beta CDR3 regions underwent amplification using RNA transcripts as the source. HTBI primers were the set used in a first-round RT-PCR of the TCR CDR3. MiXCR, applied by TCRdb to the multiplex PCR reads, yields one record per CDR3 protein. The repertoire consists of around 300,000 distinct CDR3 sequences, with roughly an eighth occurring once and the leading ten covering 7.9%. The specimen was blood. Every receptor here comes from a woman between 35 and 50 years old with Graves' hyperthyroidism.

This clonotype was counted ten times or more. This chain links TRBV6-1 with TRBJ2-7; a possible D gene is TRBD1 (5 bases). Trimming removed 6 bases from V and 4 bases from J, with 13 bases in between. Looked up from germline, CDR1 is MNHNS and CDR2 is SASEGT. The CDR3 runs to 13 residues. CDR3 DNA sequence: TGTGCCAGCAGCCCCTTTAAGGGGTACGAGCAGTACTTC. Translating it yields CASSPFKGYEQYF.

Many counts were recorded for this clonotype. This rearrangement joins TRBV25-1 to TRBJ2-1; 8 bases are shared with TRBD1. V was clipped by 7 bases and J by 7 bases; unmatched bases: 6. Germline V lookup: CDR1 MGHDK, CDR2 SYGVNS. The CDR3 has 13 amino acids. In DNA, the CDR3 is TGTGCCAGCACTTGGACAGGGATGAATGAGCAGTTCTTC. It yields the protein CASTWTGMNEQFF.

This clonotype was observed many times. V gene TRBV10-3 combines with J gene TRBJ1-1; 9 nucleotides match TRBD1. The CDR3 covers 15 residues. Trimming took 3 bases from V and 0 from J; bases not matched to a gene: 2. The germline CDR1 and CDR2 sequences are ENHRY and SYGVKD. The CDR3 nucleotides are TGTGCCATCAGTGACGGGACAGGGATGAACACTGAAGCTTTCTTT. Encoded protein: CAISDGTGMNTEAFF.

This clonotype was observed at least ten times. The gene calls are TRBV29-1 and TRBJ1-2; no clear D gene. The CDR3 extends over 13 amino acids. The germline CDR1 and CDR2 sequences are SQVTM and ANQGSEA. Trimming removed 4 bases at V and 5 bases at J, with 14 bases between. As DNA, the CDR3 is TGCAGCGTTGGAAGCCCTCGTCTATATGGCTACACCTTC. It yields the protein CSVGSPRLYGYTF.

The sample holds many counts of this clonotype. This chain uses TRBV20-1 with TRBJ1-1; no reliable D call. Germline CDR1 is DFQATT and CDR2 is SNEGSKA (reference sequence). This CDR3 region has 13 residues. The ends were cut back, 6 bases at V and 1 base at J, with 12 bases in the middle. As DNA, the CDR3 is TGCAGTGCCAGACAATGGGAGAACACTGAAGCTTTCTTT. Amino acids: CSARQWENTEAFF.

This clonotype was seen ten or more times. The genes are TRBV28 and TRBJ2-7; TRBD2 agrees at 10 bases. The ends lost 3 bases at V and 7 bases at J; junction bases unmatched: 6. The CDR3 extends over 14 amino acids. From germline, CDR1 is MDHEN and CDR2 SYDVKM. This CDR3 reads CASSLSGRAWEQYF. The CDR3 DNA sequence: TGTGCCAGCAGTTTGAGCGGGAGGGCCTGGGAGCAGTACTTC.

This clonotype was recorded at least ten times. The J gene is TRBJ1-1, the V gene TRBV5-8; D is undetermined. The V gene lost 4 bases and the J gene lost 0 bases, with 19 bases spanning the gap. Germline V gives CDR1 SGHTS, CDR2 YDEGEE. The CDR3 has 17 amino acids. The CDR3 is CASSLGYMTEMNTEAFF. CDR3 coding DNA: TGTGCCAGCAGCCTGGGGTATATGACGGAAATGAACACTGAAGCTTTCTTT.

This clonotype was found many times. The genes are TRBV12-3 or TRBV12-4 and TRBJ2-1, with D perhaps matching TRBD2 (5 bases). The CDR3 has 15 residues. Trimming shortened V by 6 bases and J by 3 bases, and 15 bases separated the two germline ends. The CDR3 DNA sequence: TGTGCCAGCAGCTTAAAGGCGGGTGGCTACAATGAGCAGTTCTTC. This sequence encodes CASSLKAGGYNEQFF.

The rearrangement joins TRBV15 to TRBJ2-1, with D perhaps assigned TRBD1 or TRBD2 (5 bases each). V lost 3 bases to trimming and J lost 8 bases, with 11 bases between them. CDR3 length: 13 residues. The V gene's germline CDR1 is LNHNV and CDR2 YYDKDF (reference sequence). The CDR3 DNA follows: TGTGCCACCAGCAGGGATCGGGGCGATGAGCAGTTCTTC. This translates into CATSRDRGDEQFF.

This clonotype has a single count. A junction end diverges from the germline sequence, so it may reflect a read error. The J gene is TRBJ2-2, the V gene TRBV28; weak D call: TRBD2 (7 bases). The CDR3 runs 13 residues. Germline assignment: CDR1 MDHEN and CDR2 SYDVKM. The CDR3 is CASLGGRDGKLFF. For the CDR3, the DNA is TGTGCCAGCTTGGGGGGGCGGGACGGGAAGCTGTTTTTT. Drawing the rest from reference TRBV28 and TRBJ2-2, the complete variable domain is DVKVTQSSRYLVKRTGEKVFLECVQDMDHENMFWYRQDPGLGLRLIYFSYDVKMKEKGDIPEGYSVSREKKERFSLILESASTNQTSMYLCASLGGRDGKLFFGEGSRLTVL.

This clonotype was counted many times. The chain employs TRBV30 and TRBJ1-3; no firm D call. The germline V gene encodes CDR1 GTSNPN and CDR2 SVGIG (reference sequence). Trimming cost V 5 bases and J 9 bases, with 11 bases left between them. The CDR3 length is 11 residues. The CDR3, as DNA: TGTGCCTGGGGCACCAGAGTCACCATATATTTT. It translates to CAWGTRVTIYF.

This clonotype was seen ten or more times. V gene TRBV2 combines with J gene TRBJ2-5; 10 nucleotides agree with TRBD2. CDR1 and CDR2 from the germline V gene are SNHLY and FYNNEI. This CDR3 has 14 residues. V was clipped by 3 bases and J by 4 bases; unmatched bases: 2. The CDR3 sequence: CASSETSGPETQYF. The DNA of the CDR3 is TGTGCCAGCAGTGAGACTAGCGGGCCAGAGACCCAGTACTTC.

This clonotype appeared many times. This chain uses TRBV6-1 with TRBJ1-6, with 7 bases fitting TRBD1. The V gene end was trimmed by 8 bases and the J gene end by 6 bases; junction bases not matched to a gene: 4. There are 13 residues in the CDR3. Germline CDR1 and CDR2: MNHNS and SASEGT. The CDR3 DNA is TGTGCCAGCCACAGGGGAGCTAATTCACCCCTCCACTTT. The encoded protein is CASHRGANSPLHF.

This clonotype was seen ten or more times. The chain has TRBV6-2 or TRBV6-3 and TRBJ2-7; D is undetermined. The CDR3 has 13 amino acids. Per germline, CDR1 MNHEY and CDR2 SVGEGT. V was clipped by 6 bases and J by 3 bases, with 12 bases between them. DNA of the CDR3: TGTGCCAGCAGGGACGTCCCTGACTACGAGCAGTACTTC. It yields the protein CASRDVPDYEQYF.

The table lists this clonotype with a few counts. The rearrangement joins TRBV6-1 to TRBJ2-2; D is possibly TRBD2 (5 bases). The CDR3 sequence is 15 residues long. Deletions cut 3 bases from V and 2 bases from J, with 10 bases between. CDR1 MNHNS and CDR2 SASEGT come from the germline V gene. The CDR3 loop reads CASSDLADNTGELFF. CDR3 DNA sequence: TGTGCCAGCAGTGACCTAGCAGATAACACCGGGGAGCTGTTTTTT.

This clonotype appeared many times. The rearrangement uses TRBV14 and TRBJ2-7; TRBD2 is a possible D gene (6 bases). Deletions cut 1 base from V and 3 bases from J, with 13 bases between. The CDR3 extends over 15 amino acids. Germline V CDR1 and CDR2: SGHDN, FVKESK. CDR3 bases: TGTGCCAGCAGCCAAGTAGGAGGGGAGGTCTACGAGCAGTACTTC. Translating gives CASSQVGGEVYEQYF.

This clonotype was recorded at least ten times. The V gene is TRBV2, the J gene TRBJ2-3; the D gene is possibly TRBD1 (5 bases). V was trimmed by 8 bases and J by 5 bases, leaving 11 bases between them. CDR1 is SNHLY and CDR2 is FYNNEI in the germline V gene. CDR3 size: 12 residues. The CDR3 reads CASGAIRDTQYF. CDR3 nucleotides: TGTGCCAGCGGGGCTATTCGAGATACGCAGTATTTT.

The V call is TRBV9, the J call TRBJ2-1, with D maybe TRBD2 (6 bases). Trimming pared 3 bases from V and 0 bases from J, leaving 10 bases between. Germline assignment: CDR1 SGDLS and CDR2 YYNGEE. CDR3 length equals 15 residues. In nucleotides, the CDR3 is TGTGCCAGCAGCGCCAGCGGGCCCTCCTACAATGAGCAGTTCTTC. It is translated as CASSASGPSYNEQFF.

This clonotype was detected ten times or more. The V call is TRBV28, the J call TRBJ2-7, with D tentatively TRBD2 (5 bases). This CDR3 has 16 residues. The germline V gene has CDR1 MDHEN and CDR2 SYDVKM. Between the trimmed V and J ends, which lost 4 bases and 3 bases, there was a span of 19 bases. DNA of the CDR3: TGTGCCAGCAGTTCCTCCGGGATGGCTAGTATCTACGAGCAGTACTTC. Its translation is CASSSSGMASIYEQYF.

At least ten counts were recorded for this clonotype. This chain connects TRBV30 to TRBJ1-6, with 8 positions matching TRBD1. Trimming took 3 bases from V and 3 from J; bases not matched to a gene: 4. Germline CDR1 GTSNPN, CDR2 SVGIG (reference sequence). The CDR3 sequence is 15 residues long. CDR3 nucleotides: TGTGCCTGGAGCGATGGACAGGGCTATAATTCACCCCTCCACTTT. Its translation is CAWSDGQGYNSPLHF.

Ten or more counts support this clonotype. V is TRBV19 and J is TRBJ1-1, with D possibly TRBD1 on 5 matching bases. V lost 5 bases to trimming and J lost 3 bases, with 13 bases between them. The CDR3 has 14 amino acids. Germline CDR1 LNHDA, CDR2 SQIVND (reference sequence). CDR3 sequence: CASSPGWSDTEAFF. CDR3 nucleotides: TGTGCCAGTAGTCCAGGGTGGAGCGACACTGAAGCTTTCTTT.

This clonotype was counted a few times. This chain connects TRBV6-1 to TRBJ1-1; a weak D match, TRBD1 (5 bases). Between the trimmed V and J ends, which lost 6 bases and 4 bases, there was a span of 12 bases. Looked up from germline, CDR1 is MNHNS and CDR2 is SASEGT. The CDR3 spans 13 residues. CDR3: CASRRGRSTEAFF. The CDR3 DNA reads TGTGCCAGCAGAAGGGGACGGAGCACTGAAGCTTTCTTT.